This T cell receptor (beta chain) emerged from a study of blood T cell repertoires in COVID-19. In the study overall: Spain, Italy and the United States supplied samples that represented acute and convalescent COVID-19. T cells, B-cell-depleted T cells, or PBMCs supplied cDNA or gDNA.

TCRdb's copy holds only in-frame clones and misses some; the assay was immunoSEQ multiplex PCR. The sample has around 35,000 clones, around nine tenths seen once; the top ten hold 5.5% to 6.5%. V was trimmed by 5 bases and J by 6 bases, leaving 14 bases between them. CDR1 is SGHAT and CDR2 is FQNNGV in the germline V gene. This CDR3 is 15 amino acids long. Sequencing input: peripheral blood. The V call is TRBV11-2, the J call TRBJ1-6; D perhaps matches TRBD1 (6 bases). This TCR derives from a human donor in a cohort sampled during active COVID-19. For the CDR3, the DNA is TGTGCCAGCAGCCCCGGGCAGGGGTCTAATTCACCCCTCCACTTT. Amino acids: CASSPGQGSNSPLHF.